This TCR beta chain was sequenced during a study of blood T cell repertoires in COVID-19 (dated by TCRdb to 2020 to 2022). Study-wide context: Collaborator samples came from the United States, Italy and Spain and covered acute and convalescent phases of COVID-19. The prospective study material was composed of cDNA or gDNA derived from T cells, B-cell-depleted T cells, or PBMCs. Nearly every sample came with metadata listing a de-identified subject ID, COVID-19 status, age in years and sex. Where HLA class I and class II types were available, the types were taken from metadata supplied by the sample provider, not from assay-based typing. Deeply sampled blood TCRbeta repertoires from subjects exposed to, actively infected with, or recovered from COVID-19 were included in the dataset. Samples were obtained from the ongoing ImmuneRACE study (first 160 participants) and from over 1,000 subjects provided by 6 global collaborators. The repertoires were released in a freely available public database meant as a resource for research on the immune response to SARS-CoV-2. Overall study outcomes, separate from this receptor: The quantity of clinical and demographic metadata differed by source and by participant and was supplied without curation.

The immunoSEQ Assay, a bias-controlled multiplex PCR, was used to amplify TCRbeta CDR3 regions from genomic DNA. On the study's bioinformatics: The number of nucleated cells in each sample was estimated by amplification of reference gene primers within the assay. To quantify the absolute abundance of each unique TCRbeta CDR3 rearrangement, sequence reads were collapsed and filtered. For each sample, productive Simpson clonality was calculated as the square root of Simpson's diversity index across productive rearrangements. TCRdb mirrors the immuneACCESS table, restricted to in-frame sequences. Some clones are absent from its copies; in checked studies, under half trace to an unresolved V gene, and the reason for the others is unknown. Clone size and the V and J calls come from that table; the DNA yielded D and trimming. A total of some 140,000 clones appear in this sample, around 82% of them only once. The ten most abundant clones make up 0.63% of the sample.

This clone was detected a few times. Its antigen is unknown. Base qualities are missing; no much larger clone stands one base away. The germline V gene provides CDR1 ENHRY and CDR2 SYGVKD. Including the terminal cysteine and phenylalanine, the CDR3 comprises 11 residues. Only the CDR3 DNA is retained, 33 bases long and in frame from the first base. Germline trimming amounts to 10 bases on V and 5 bases on J, with 4 as the count of junction bases outside the gene matches. At one collaborating source in Seattle, patients were enrolled during active infection and were followed longitudinally through the course of disease. Collaborating institutions collected whole blood in K2EDTA tubes following their own protocols. For TCRbeta analysis, collaborator samples were shipped as frozen whole blood, as isolated PBMCs, or as DNA extracted from either sample type.

This TCR derives from a man aged 55 to 69 with COVID-19, enrolled during active disease. The sample comprised peripheral blood. The rearrangement combines TRBV10-3 with TRBJ2-7; a stretch of 8 junction bases matches TRBD1. Here is the DNA: TGTGCCACCGGACAGGGAAACGAGCAGTACTTC. The translation is CATGQGNEQYF.